This TCR beta chain was obtained from a study of cytomegalovirus exposure and HLA in healthy donors. Whole-study findings and limits: It was about 150 TCR beta chains that were listed as cytomegalovirus-associated.

V shed 5 bases and J shed 7 bases, with 20 bases lying between them. Germline V gene sequence: CDR1 LNHDA, CDR2 SQIVND (reference sequence). The CDR3 sequence is 16 residues long. With regard to this clone: Its antigen is as yet unknown.

The PCR employed 60 Vbeta primers together with 13 Jbeta primers. Here immunoSEQ multiplex PCR was the method, and the copy in TCRdb shows in-frame clones only, minus some. This table holds about 160,000 clones, 80% to 85% found once. The sample consisted of PBMCs. The sequence was collected from a boy aged 2 to 9 in good health and CMV-seronegative. The V and J genes are TRBV19 and TRBJ1-4; D call uncertain. CDR3 sequence reads: CASSDLRARSGEKLFF. The DNA for the CDR3 is TGTGCCAGTAGTGACCTTCGGGCCCGGAGCGGTGAAAAACTGTTTTTT.